The 10 T cell receptor beta chains below come from one sample, sequenced in a study of PD-1 blockade in classical Hodgkin lymphoma. Time point indicated: newly diagnosed, previously untreated cHL patient sample. Clones were read by immunoSEQ multiplex PCR, and TCRdb kept only the in-frame ones, dropping some. The data contain over 15,000 clones, roughly 87% of them singletons. The specimen sequenced was peripheral blood mononuclear cells (PBMCs). The source is a human donor with classical Hodgkin lymphoma.

The chain links TRBV19 to TRBJ2-7, with 7 bases aligning to TRBD1. This CDR3 is 16 amino acids long. In germline, CDR1 is LNHDA, CDR2 SQIVND (reference sequence). Germline trimming cut 8 bases from V and 0 bases from J; bases unmatched to any gene: 13. This CDR3 reads CASSYGAGGTSYEQYF. The CDR3 region has the DNA TGTGCCAGTTCCTACGGAGCAGGGGGTACCTCCTACGAGCAGTACTTC. Combining the CDR3 with reference TRBV19 and TRBJ2-7 gives the whole variable domain DGGITQSPKYLFRKEGQNVTLSCEQNLNHDAMYWYRQDPGQGLRLIYYSQIVNDFQKGDIAEGYSVSREKKESFPLTVTSAQKNPTAFYLCASSYGAGGTSYEQYFGPGTRLTVT.

This chain uses TRBV7-6 with TRBJ2-1; 13 positions agree with TRBD2. The germline V gene has CDR1 SGHVS and CDR2 FNYEAQ. V shed 2 bases and J 8 bases; nucleotides not matched to a gene: 18. This CDR3 comprises 20 residues. In DNA form, the CDR3 reads TGTGCCAGCAGCTTAACTGGGGGGATTCCCGGGACTAGCGGGAAGGATGAGCAGTTCTTC. This translates into CASSLTGGIPGTSGKDEQFF.

This rearrangement joins TRBV7-9 to TRBJ1-2, with D maybe TRBD1 (5 bases). Trimming removed 8 bases from V and 8 bases from J, with 21 bases in between. Looked up from germline, CDR1 is SEHNR and CDR2 is FQNEAQ (reference sequence). CDR3 length equals 14 residues. The CDR3 DNA reads as TGTGCCAGCGGTGGGCCAGGGTACTTGGAGGGCTACACCTTC. Residues: CASGGPGYLEGYTF.

This clone was seen a handful of times. The chain uses TRBV6-5 and TRBJ2-3; 12 positions agree with TRBD2. V lost 0 bases to trimming and J lost 3 bases; unmatched junction nucleotides: 1. The CDR3 is 16 amino acids. Germline V gene sequence: CDR1 MNHEY, CDR2 SVGAGI. The DNA for the CDR3 is TGTGCCAGCAGTTACTCGACTAGCGGGAGAACAGATACGCAGTATTTT. Translated: CASSYSTSGRTDTQYF.

The chain is built from TRBV7-2 and TRBJ2-3; no definite D call. This CDR3 spans 12 amino acids. V was trimmed by 3 bases and J by 6 bases, leaving 7 bases between them. Per the germline V gene, CDR1 is SGHTA and CDR2 is FQGNSA. The CDR3 is CASSFPTDTQYF. The DNA for the CDR3 is TGTGCCAGCAGCTTTCCCACGGATACGCAGTATTTT.

This chain links TRBV23-1 with TRBJ2-6; D might be TRBD2 (6 bases). TRBV23-1 is an open reading frame whose function is uncertain. V was pared by 6 bases and J by 3 bases, with 18 bases between. CDR3 length equals 17 residues. CDR3 bases: TGCGCCAGCAGCCAAGAGGAGGGGAGATGTGGGGCCAACGTCCTGACTTTC. Translation: CASSQEEGRCGANVLTF.

The rearrangement uses TRBV19 and TRBJ2-1; 13 nucleotides match TRBD2. From germline, CDR1 is LNHDA and CDR2 SQIVND (reference sequence). The ends lost 8 bases at V and 7 bases at J; junction bases unmatched: 8. CDR3 size: 15 residues. The CDR3 DNA follows: TGTGCCAGTCGAGGACTAGCGGGAGTAGGGAATGAGCAGTTCTTC. It encodes CASRGLAGVGNEQFF.

The chain is built from TRBV15 and TRBJ1-2; D might be TRBD1 (5 bases). Per germline, CDR1 LNHNV and CDR2 YYDKDF (reference sequence). With 3 bases removed from V and 5 bases from J, the gap between germline ends came to 19 bases. The CDR3 runs to 16 residues. The CDR3: CATSRARDLRQYGYTF. CDR3 in DNA: TGTGCCACCAGCAGGGCTCGGGACTTGCGGCAGTATGGCTACACCTTC. Together with reference TRBV15 and TRBJ1-2, the CDR3 gives the full variable domain: DAMVIQNPRYQVTQFGKPVTLSCSQTLNHNVMYWYQQKSSQAPKLLFHYYDKDFNNEADTPDNFQSRRPNTSFCFLDIRSPGLGDTAMYLCATSRARDLRQYGYTFGSGTRLTVV.

The chain couples TRBV5-4 to TRBJ1-4; D is uncertain. This CDR3 is 13 amino acids long. The V and J ends lost 4 bases and 0 bases respectively, with 4 bases between them. Germline V CDR1 and CDR2: SGHNT, YYREEE (reference sequence). The CDR3 is CASSIATNEKLFF. CDR3 in DNA: TGTGCCAGCAGCATCGCAACTAATGAAAAACTGTTTTTT. The variable domain in full, completed from reference TRBV5-4 and TRBJ1-4, reads ETGVTQSPTHLIKTRGQQVTLRCSSQSGHNTVSWYQQALGQGPQFIFQYYREEENGRGNFPPRFSGLQFPNYSSELNVNALELDDSALYLCASSIATNEKLFFGSGTQLSVL.

The V and J genes are TRBV7-2 and TRBJ1-2; 9 bases line up with TRBD1. Trimming took 4 bases from V and 8 from J; bases not matched to a gene: 11. Germline CDR1 is SGHTA and CDR2 is FQGNSA. The CDR3 is 15 amino acids. CDR3 DNA: TGTGCCAGCAGCTGGGACAGGGAGTTATTTGGAGGCTACACCTTC. Its protein product is CASSWDRELFGGYTF.